This record concerns one TCR beta chain sequence. The antigen this receptor binds is unknown. Base qualities are not at hand, and no much larger clone is one base apart. The germline V gene encodes CDR1 LGHNT and CDR2 FRNRAP. Trimming leaves V shorter by 6 bases and J shorter by 8 bases, with the junction holding 3 bases beyond the gene matches. From the cysteine through the phenylalanine, the CDR3 covers 11 amino acids. Only CDR3 DNA is held: 33 bases, read in frame from base 1. This sample stems from a study of blood T cell repertoires in COVID-19 (dated by TCRdb to 2018 to 2020). About the investigation overall: Samples from collaborators originated in the United States, Italy and Spain and spanned both the acute and convalescent phases of COVID-19. Samples were obtained from the ongoing ImmuneRACE study (first 160 participants) and from about 1,300 subjects provided by 6 global collaborators. The dataset comprised deeply sampled blood TCRbeta repertoires from subjects exposed to, actively infected with, or recovered from COVID-19. The prospective study material was composed of cDNA or gDNA derived from T cells, B-cell-depleted T cells, or PBMCs. The repertoires were released in a freely available public database intended as a resource for research on the immune response to SARS-CoV-2. The sample metadata nearly always contained a de-identified subject ID, COVID-19 status, age in years and sex. HLA class I and class II types, where available, came from metadata supplied by the sample provider rather than from assay-based typing.

Overall study results and their limits: The amount of clinical and demographic metadata varied by source and participant and was provided uncurated.

The collaborating institutions used their own protocols to collect whole blood in K2EDTA tubes. For TCRbeta analysis, collaborators shipped samples in one of three forms: frozen whole blood, isolated PBMCs, or DNA extracted from either of those sample types. TCRbeta CDR3 regions were amplified from genomic DNA using the immunoSEQ Assay, a bias-controlled multiplex PCR. For the original study's pipeline: Within the assay, amplification of reference gene primers was used to estimate how many nucleated cells each sample contained. To quantify the absolute abundance of each unique TCRbeta CDR3 rearrangement, sequence reads were collapsed and filtered. For each sample, productive Simpson clonality was calculated as the square root of Simpson's diversity index across productive rearrangements. Drawn from immuneACCESS, this table holds only the in-frame rearrangements with V and J called that TCRdb kept. Clones are partly lost; checked studies trace under half to an unresolved V gene and leave the rest unexplained. V, J and clone size derive from that table, while D and trimming were established from the DNA sequence. Present in this sample are a few hundred thousand clones, approximately 80% of which were seen just once. The top ten clones comprise 8.5% to 12% of the sample.

The material sequenced was peripheral blood. The TCR originated in a woman older than 75 with acute or convalescent COVID-19. The sequence is built from TRBV12-5 and TRBJ1-1; TRBD1 fits 7 bases in the junction. The CDR3 corresponds to CASGGTAEAFF. In nucleotide form, the sequence is TGTGCTAGTGGCGGGACAGCAGAAGCTTTCTTT.